This TCR beta chain was sequenced in a study of blood T cell repertoires in COVID-19. Unmatched junction bases numbered 2, after V lost 6 bases and J lost 1 base. Per germline, CDR1 ENHRY and CDR2 SYGVKD. The CDR3 contains 13 residues. TCRdb's table, derived via immunoSEQ multiplex PCR, lists solely in-frame clones and lacks some. The sample comprises 200,000 to 250,000 clones, roughly 84% of which are singletons, and 6.8% rests with the top ten. This TCR was recovered from a woman in her forties who had recovered from COVID-19. The gene calls are TRBV10-3 and TRBJ1-1, with 7 bases identical to TRBD1. The sample taken for sequencing was PBMCs or T cells enriched from blood (not recorded which). The CDR3 loop is CAISRQGNTEAFF. As DNA, the CDR3 is TGTGCCATCAGCCGACAGGGGAACACTGAAGCTTTCTTT.